The sample holds one count of the clone carrying this TCR beta chain. Clones were read by immunoSEQ multiplex PCR, and TCRdb kept only the in-frame ones, dropping some. The table records under 70,000 clones, approximately 94% of them present only once. The sample comes from a study of T cell changes during pregnancy in multiple sclerosis. The specimen was CD8+ T cells from peripheral blood mononuclear cells, collected after pregnancy. The source of this sequence is a female donor with multiple sclerosis, enrolled in a pregnancy study.

CDR3 nucleotide sequence: TGTGCCAGTAGTATTCACAGGGGGCCGCTGGGCTACGAGCAGTACTTC. Translated: CASSIHRGPLGYEQYF. The V and J genes are TRBV19 and TRBJ2-7, with 9 bases matching TRBD1. V was pared by 3 bases and J by 3 bases, with 9 bases of the junction left unmatched. The CDR3 spans 16 residues. CDR1 LNHDA and CDR2 SQIVND come from the germline V gene (reference sequence).